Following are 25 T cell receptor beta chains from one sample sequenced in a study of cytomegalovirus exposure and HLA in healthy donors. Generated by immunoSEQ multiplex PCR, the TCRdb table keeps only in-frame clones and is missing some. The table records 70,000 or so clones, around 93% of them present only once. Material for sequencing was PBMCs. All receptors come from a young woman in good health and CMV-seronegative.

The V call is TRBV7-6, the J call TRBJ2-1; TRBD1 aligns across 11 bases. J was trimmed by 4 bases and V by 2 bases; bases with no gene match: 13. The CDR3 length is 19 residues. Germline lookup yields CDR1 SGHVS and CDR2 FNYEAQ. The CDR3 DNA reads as TGTGCCAGCAGCTTACGTCCGGGACAGGGGGTTTTGGGGTACAATGAGCAGTTCTTC. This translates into CASSLRPGQGVLGYNEQFF.

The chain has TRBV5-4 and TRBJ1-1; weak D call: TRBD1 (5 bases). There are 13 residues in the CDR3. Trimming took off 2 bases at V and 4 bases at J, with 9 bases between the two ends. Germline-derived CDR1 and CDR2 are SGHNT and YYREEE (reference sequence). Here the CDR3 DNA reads TGTGCCAGCAGCTTCGGTCAGGGCACTGAAGCTTTCTTT. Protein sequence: CASSFGQGTEAFF.

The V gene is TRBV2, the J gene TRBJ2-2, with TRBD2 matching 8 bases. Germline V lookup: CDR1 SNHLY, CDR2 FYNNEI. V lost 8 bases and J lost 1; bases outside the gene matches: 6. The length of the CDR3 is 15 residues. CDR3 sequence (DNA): TGTGCCAGCGGCGGGGGGTACCGGAACACCGGGGAGCTGTTTTTT. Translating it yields CASGGGYRNTGELFF.

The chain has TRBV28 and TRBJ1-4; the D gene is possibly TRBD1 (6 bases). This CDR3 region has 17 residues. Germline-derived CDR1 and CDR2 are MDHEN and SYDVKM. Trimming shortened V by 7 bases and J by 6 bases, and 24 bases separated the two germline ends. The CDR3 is CASTPTYRERGDEKLFF. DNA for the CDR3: TGTGCCAGCACACCGACGTACAGGGAAAGGGGTGATGAAAAACTGTTTTTT.

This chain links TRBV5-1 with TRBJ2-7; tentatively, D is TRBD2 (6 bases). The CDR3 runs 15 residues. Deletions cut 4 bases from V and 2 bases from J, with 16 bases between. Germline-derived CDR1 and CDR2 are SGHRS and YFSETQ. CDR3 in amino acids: CASSQFGGPTYEQYF. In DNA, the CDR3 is TGCGCCAGCAGCCAATTTGGAGGGCCCACCTACGAGCAGTACTTC. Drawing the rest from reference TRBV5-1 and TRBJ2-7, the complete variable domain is KAGVTQTPRYLIKTRGQQVTLSCSPISGHRSVSWYQQTPGQGLQFLFEYFSETQRNKGNFPGRFSGRQFSNSRSEMNVSTLELGDSALYLCASSQFGGPTYEQYFGPGTRLTVT.

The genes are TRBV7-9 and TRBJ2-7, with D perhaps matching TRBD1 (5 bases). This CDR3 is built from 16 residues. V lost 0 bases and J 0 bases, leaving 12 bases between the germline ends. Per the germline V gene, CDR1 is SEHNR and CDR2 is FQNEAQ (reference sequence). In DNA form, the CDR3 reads TGTGCCAGCAGCTTAGCCACAGGCGCGGCCTCCTACGAGCAGTACTTC. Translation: CASSLATGAASYEQYF.

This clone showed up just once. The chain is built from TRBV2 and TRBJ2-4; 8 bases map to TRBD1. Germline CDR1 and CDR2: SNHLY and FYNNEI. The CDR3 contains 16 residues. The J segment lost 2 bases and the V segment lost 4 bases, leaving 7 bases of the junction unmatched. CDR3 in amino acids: CASSVDRGMTKNIQYF. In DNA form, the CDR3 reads TGTGCCAGCAGTGTAGACAGGGGTATGACCAAAAACATTCAGTACTTC.

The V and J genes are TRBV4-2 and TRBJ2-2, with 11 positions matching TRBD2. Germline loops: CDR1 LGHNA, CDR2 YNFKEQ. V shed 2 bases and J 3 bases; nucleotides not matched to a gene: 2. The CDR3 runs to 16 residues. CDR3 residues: CASSQTSGSHTGELFF. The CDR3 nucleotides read TGTGCCAGCAGCCAAACTAGCGGGAGTCACACCGGGGAGCTGTTTTTT.

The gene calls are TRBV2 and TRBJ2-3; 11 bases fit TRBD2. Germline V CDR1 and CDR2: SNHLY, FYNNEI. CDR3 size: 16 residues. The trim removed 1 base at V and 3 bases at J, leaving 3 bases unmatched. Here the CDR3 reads CASSEDASGRTDTQYF. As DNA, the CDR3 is TGTGCCAGCAGTGAAGACGCTAGCGGGAGGACAGATACGCAGTATTTT.

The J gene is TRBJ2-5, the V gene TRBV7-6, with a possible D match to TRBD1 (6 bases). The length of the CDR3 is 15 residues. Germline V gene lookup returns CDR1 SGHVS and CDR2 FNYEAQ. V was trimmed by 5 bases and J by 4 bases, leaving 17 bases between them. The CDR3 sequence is CASSPHREEGETQYF. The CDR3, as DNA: TGTGCCAGCAGCCCTCACAGGGAAGAGGGAGAGACCCAGTACTTC. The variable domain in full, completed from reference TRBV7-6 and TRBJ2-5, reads GAGVSQSPRYKVTKRGQDVALRCDPISGHVSLYWYRQALGQGPEFLTYFNYEAQQDKSGLPNDRFSAERPEGSISTLTIQRTEQRDSAMYRCASSPHREEGETQYFGPGTRLLVL.

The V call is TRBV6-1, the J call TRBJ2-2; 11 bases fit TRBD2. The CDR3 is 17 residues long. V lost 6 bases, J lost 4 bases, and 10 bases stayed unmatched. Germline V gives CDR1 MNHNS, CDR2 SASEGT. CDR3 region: CASRELRGTSGTGELFF. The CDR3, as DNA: TGTGCCAGCAGGGAACTAAGGGGGACTAGCGGCACCGGGGAGCTGTTTTTT.

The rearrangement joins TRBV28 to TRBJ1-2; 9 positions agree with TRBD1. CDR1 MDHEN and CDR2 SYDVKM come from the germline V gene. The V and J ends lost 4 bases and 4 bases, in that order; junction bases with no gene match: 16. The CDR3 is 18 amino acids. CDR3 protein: CASSSSGTGFTFGYGYTF. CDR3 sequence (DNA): TGTGCCAGCAGTTCGTCCGGGACAGGGTTTACCTTTGGCTATGGCTACACCTTC.

CDR3 in amino acids: CVLRGLLYSNQPQHF. In DNA, the CDR3 is TGTGTCCTCCGGGGACTCCTATATAGCAATCAGCCCCAGCATTTT. This sequence joins TRBV27 and TRBJ1-5; weak D call: TRBD1 (5 bases). This CDR3 region has 15 residues. CDR1 is MNHEY, CDR2 SMNVEV, per germline (reference sequence).

In DNA, the CDR3 is TGTGCCAGCAGCGTAGCGGACAGCTCCTACGAGCAGTACTTC. Residues: CASSVADSSYEQYF. The chain employs TRBV9 and TRBJ2-7; TRBD1 is a possible D gene (6 bases). Trimming removed 0 bases from V and 0 bases from J, with 7 bases in between. In germline, CDR1 is SGDLS, CDR2 YYNGEE. The CDR3 contains 14 residues.

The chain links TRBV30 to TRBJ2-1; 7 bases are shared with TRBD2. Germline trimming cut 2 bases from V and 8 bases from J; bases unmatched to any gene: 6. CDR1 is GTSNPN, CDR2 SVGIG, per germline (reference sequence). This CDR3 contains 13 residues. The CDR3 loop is CAWSLSREHEQFF. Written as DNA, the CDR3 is TGTGCCTGGAGTCTATCGCGGGAGCATGAGCAGTTCTTC.

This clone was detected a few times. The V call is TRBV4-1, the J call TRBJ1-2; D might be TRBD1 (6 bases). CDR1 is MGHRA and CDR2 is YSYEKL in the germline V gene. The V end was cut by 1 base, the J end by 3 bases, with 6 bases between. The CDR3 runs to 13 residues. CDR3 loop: CASSQAGDYGYTF. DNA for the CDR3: TGCGCCAGCAGCCAAGCAGGGGACTATGGCTACACCTTC.

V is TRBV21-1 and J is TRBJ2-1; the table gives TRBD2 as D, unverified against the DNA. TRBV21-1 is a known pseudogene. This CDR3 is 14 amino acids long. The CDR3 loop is CASTSWRETGEQFF. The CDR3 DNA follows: TGTGCCAGCACCAGTTGGCGGGAGACTGGTGAGCAGTTCTTC.

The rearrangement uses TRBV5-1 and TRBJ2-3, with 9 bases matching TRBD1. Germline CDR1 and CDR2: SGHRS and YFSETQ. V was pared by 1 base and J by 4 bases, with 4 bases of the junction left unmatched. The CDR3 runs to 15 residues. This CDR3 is CASSLSGDRADTQYF. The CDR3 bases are TGCGCCAGCAGCTTGAGCGGGGACAGGGCAGATACGCAGTATTTT.

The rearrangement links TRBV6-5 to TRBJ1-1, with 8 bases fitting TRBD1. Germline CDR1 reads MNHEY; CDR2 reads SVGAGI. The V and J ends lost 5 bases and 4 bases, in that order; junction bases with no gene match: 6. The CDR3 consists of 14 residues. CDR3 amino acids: CASSADRETTEAFF. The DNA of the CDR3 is TGTGCCAGCAGTGCGGACAGGGAGACCACTGAAGCTTTCTTT.

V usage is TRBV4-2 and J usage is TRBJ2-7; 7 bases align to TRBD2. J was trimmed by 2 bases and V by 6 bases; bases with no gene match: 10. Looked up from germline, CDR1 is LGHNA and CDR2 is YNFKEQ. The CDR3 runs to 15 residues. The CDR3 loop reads CASSFSGTLAYEQYF. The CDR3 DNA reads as TGTGCCAGCAGTTTCAGCGGGACTTTGGCCTACGAGCAGTACTTC.

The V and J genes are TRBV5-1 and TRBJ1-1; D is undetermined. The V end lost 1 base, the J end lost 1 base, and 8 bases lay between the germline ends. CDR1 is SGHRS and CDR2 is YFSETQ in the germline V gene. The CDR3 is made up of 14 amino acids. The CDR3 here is CASSLIDKNTEAFF. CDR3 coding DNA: TGCGCCAGCAGCTTGATCGACAAGAACACTGAAGCTTTCTTT.

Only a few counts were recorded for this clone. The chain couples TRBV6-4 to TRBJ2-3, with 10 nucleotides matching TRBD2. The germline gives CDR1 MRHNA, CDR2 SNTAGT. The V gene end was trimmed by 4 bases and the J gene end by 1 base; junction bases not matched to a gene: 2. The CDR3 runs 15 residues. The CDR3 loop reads CASSAGTSGTDTQYF. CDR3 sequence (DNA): TGTGCCAGCAGTGCCGGGACTAGCGGCACAGATACGCAGTATTTT.

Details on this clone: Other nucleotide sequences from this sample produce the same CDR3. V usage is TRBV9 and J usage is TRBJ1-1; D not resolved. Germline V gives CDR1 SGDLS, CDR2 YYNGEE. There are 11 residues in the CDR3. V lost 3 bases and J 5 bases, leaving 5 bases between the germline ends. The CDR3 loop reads CASSGGTEAFF. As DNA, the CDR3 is TGTGCCAGCAGCGGCGGGACTGAAGCTTTCTTT.

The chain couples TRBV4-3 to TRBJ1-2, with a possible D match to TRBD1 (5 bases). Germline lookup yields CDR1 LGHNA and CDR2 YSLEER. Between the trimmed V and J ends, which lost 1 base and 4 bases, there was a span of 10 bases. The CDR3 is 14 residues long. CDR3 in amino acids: CASSQGGGGYGYTF. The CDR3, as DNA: TGCGCCAGCAGCCAAGGGGGGGGTGGCTATGGCTACACCTTC.

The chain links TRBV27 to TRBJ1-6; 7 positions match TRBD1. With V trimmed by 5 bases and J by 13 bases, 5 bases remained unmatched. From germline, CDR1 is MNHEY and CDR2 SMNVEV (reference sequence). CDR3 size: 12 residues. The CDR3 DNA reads TGTGCCAGCAGTCCGACAGGGTTTCCCCTCCACTTT. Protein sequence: CASSPTGFPLHF.